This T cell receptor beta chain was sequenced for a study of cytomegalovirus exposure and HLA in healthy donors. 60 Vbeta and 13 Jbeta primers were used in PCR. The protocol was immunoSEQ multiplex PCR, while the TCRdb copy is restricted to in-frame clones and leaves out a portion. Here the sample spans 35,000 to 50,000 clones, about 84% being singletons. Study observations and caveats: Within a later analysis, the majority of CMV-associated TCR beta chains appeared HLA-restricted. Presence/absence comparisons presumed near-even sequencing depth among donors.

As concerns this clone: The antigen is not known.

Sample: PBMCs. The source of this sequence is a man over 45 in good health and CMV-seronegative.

In DNA, the CDR3 is TGTGCCAGCAGCTTAGACGCGGGCAGCTCCTACGAGCAGTACTTC. It yields the protein CASSLDAGSSYEQYF. The chain couples TRBV7-2 to TRBJ2-7; possibly TRBD2 for D (5 bases). The CDR3 has 15 residues. CDR1 SGHTA and CDR2 FQGNSA come from the germline V gene. Trimming shortened V by 1 base and J by 0 bases, and 10 bases separated the two germline ends.